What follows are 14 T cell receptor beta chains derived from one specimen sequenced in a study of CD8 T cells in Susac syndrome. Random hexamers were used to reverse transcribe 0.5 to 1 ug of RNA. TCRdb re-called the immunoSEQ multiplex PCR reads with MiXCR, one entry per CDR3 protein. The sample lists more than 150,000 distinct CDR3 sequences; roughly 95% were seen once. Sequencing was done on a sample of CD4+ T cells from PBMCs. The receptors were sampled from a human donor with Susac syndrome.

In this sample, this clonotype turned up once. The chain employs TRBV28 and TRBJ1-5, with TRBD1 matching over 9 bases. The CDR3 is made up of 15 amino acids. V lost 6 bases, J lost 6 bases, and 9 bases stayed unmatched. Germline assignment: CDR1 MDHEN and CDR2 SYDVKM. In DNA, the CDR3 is TGTGCCAGCAGCCCGTCTACAGGGGGCGTTCAGCCCCAGCATTTT. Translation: CASSPSTGGVQPQHF.

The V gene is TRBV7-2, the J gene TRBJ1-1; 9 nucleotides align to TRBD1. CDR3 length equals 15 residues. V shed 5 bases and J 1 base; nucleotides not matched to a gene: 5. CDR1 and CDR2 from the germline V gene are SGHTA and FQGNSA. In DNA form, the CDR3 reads TGTGCCAGCAGCCCAAGACAGGGGGGGAACACTGAAGCTTTCTTT. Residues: CASSPRQGGNTEAFF. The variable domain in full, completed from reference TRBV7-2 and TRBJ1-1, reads GAGVSQSPSNKVTEKGKDVELRCDPISGHTALYWYRQSLGQGLEFLIYFQGNSAPDKSGLPSDRFSAERTGGSVSTLTIQRTQQEDSAVYLCASSPRQGGNTEAFFGQGTRLTVV.

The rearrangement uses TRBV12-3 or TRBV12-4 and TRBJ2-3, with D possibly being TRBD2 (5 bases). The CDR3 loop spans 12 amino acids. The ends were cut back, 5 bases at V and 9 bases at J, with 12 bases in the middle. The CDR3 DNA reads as TGTGCCAGCAGTCCCTCGAGGGCCACGCAGTATTTT. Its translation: CASSPSRATQYF.

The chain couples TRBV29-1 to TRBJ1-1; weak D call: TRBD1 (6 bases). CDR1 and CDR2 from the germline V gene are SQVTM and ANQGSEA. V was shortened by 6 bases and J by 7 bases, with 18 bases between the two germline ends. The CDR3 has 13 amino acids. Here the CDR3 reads CSVMGALVLEAFF. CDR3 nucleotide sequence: TGCAGCGTGATGGGGGCCCTAGTCCTTGAAGCTTTCTTT.

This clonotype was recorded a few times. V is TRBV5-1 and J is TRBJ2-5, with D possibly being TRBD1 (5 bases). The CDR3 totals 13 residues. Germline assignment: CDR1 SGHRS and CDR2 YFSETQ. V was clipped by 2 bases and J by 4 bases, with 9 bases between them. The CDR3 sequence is CASSFSTGETQYF. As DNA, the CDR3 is TGCGCCAGCAGCTTTAGTACAGGAGAGACCCAGTACTTC. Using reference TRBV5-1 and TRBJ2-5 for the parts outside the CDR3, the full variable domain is KAGVTQTPRYLIKTRGQQVTLSCSPISGHRSVSWYQQTPGQGLQFLFEYFSETQRNKGNFPGRFSGRQFSNSRSEMNVSTLELGDSALYLCASSFSTGETQYFGPGTRLLVL.

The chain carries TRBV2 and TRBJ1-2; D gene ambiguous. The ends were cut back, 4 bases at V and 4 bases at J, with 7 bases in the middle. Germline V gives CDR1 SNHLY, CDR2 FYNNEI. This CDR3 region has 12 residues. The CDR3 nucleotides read TGTGCCAGCAGTGGACCGCGCTATGGCTACACCTTC. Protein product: CASSGPRYGYTF. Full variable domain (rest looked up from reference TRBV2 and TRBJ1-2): EPEVTQTPSHQVTQMGQEVILRCVPISNHLYFYWYRQILGQKVEFLVSFYNNEISEKSEIFDDQFSVERPDGSNFTLKIRSTKLEDSAMYFCASSGPRYGYTFGSGTRLTVV.

CDR3 sequence (DNA): TGCAGCGTTGACGGACAGGCAGGCTATGGCTACACCTTC. The encoded protein is CSVDGQAGYGYTF. The rearrangement uses TRBV29-1 and TRBJ1-2; 7 nucleotides align to TRBD1. Germline loops: CDR1 SQVTM, CDR2 ANQGSEA. V shed 3 bases and J 4 bases; nucleotides not matched to a gene: 5. The CDR3 length is 13 residues.

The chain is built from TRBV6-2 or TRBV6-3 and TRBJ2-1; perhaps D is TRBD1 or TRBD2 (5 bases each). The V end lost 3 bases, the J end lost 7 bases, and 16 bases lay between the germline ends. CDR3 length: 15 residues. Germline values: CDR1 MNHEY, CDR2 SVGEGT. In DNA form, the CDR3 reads TGTGCCAGCAGTTATGAGGGGCTGATTGGAAATGAGCAGTTCTTC. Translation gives CASSYEGLIGNEQFF.

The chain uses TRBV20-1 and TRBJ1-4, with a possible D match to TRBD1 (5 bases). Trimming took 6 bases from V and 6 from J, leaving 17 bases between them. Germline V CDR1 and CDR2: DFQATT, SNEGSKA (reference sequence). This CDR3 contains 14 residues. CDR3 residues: CSASSDRRDEKLFF. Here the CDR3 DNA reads TGCAGTGCGTCCAGTGACAGAAGGGATGAAAAACTGTTTTTT.

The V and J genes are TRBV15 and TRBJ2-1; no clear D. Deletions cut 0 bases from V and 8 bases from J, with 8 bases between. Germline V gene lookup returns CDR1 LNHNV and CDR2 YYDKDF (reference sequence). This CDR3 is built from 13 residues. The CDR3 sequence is CATSRDGPHEQFF. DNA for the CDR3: TGTGCCACCAGCAGAGATGGCCCCCATGAGCAGTTCTTC.

CDR3 amino acids: CSVDRGQETQYF. In nucleotides, the CDR3 is TGCAGCGTCGACCGGGGGCAAGAGACCCAGTACTTC. The V gene is TRBV29-1, the J gene TRBJ2-5; possible D gene TRBD2, 6 bases. The CDR3 loop spans 12 amino acids. Germline values: CDR1 SQVTM, CDR2 ANQGSEA. The ends were cut back, 6 bases at V and 2 bases at J, with 10 bases in the middle.

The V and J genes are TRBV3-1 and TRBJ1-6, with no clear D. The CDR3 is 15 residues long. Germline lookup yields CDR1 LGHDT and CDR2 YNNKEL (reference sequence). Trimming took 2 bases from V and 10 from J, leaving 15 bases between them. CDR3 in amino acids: CASSQSPVASSPLHF. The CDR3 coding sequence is TGTGCCAGCAGCCAATCCCCAGTTGCATCGTCACCCCTCCACTTT.

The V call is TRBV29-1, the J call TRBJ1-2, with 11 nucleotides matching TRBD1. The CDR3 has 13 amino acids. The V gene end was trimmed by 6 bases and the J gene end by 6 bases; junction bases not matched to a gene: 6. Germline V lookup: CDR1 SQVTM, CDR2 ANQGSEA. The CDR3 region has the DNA TGCAGCGTCACCGGGACAGGGGGTAATGGCTACACCTTC. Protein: CSVTGTGGNGYTF.

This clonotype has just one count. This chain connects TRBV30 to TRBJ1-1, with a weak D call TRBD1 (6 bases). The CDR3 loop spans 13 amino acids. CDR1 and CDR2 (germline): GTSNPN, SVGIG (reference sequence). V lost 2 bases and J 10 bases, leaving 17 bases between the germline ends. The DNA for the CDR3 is TGTGCCTGGAGTCTACTGTCGGGGGCAGCAGCTTTCTTT. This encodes CAWSLLSGAAAFF.